This T cell receptor beta chain was captured in a study of T-cell reconstitution after alpha-beta-depleted transplantation in children. Study-level points and caveats: Once a year had passed after transplant, T-cell counts and diversity came mostly from newly produced T cells. From surviving recipient T cells and thymic progenitors came the high day-60 TCRbeta diversity observed in some patients.

This clonotype was observed at least ten times. Its antigen remains unidentified. Library preparation (for TCRbeta) was performed with unique molecular identifiers. TCRdb re-derived calls from the PCR reads in MiXCR, one entry per CDR3 protein. The sample holds 490,000 or so distinct CDR3 sequences, 8% to 11% seen once. Germline V CDR1 and CDR2: SGHRS, YFSETQ. The CDR3 spans 15 residues. Trimming took off 4 bases at V and 12 bases at J, with 23 bases between the two ends. The rearrangement joins TRBV5-1 to TRBJ2-1; no clear D gene. The sequence came from a child aged 2 to 10 with inherited bone marrow failure, due to receive a stem cell transplant. Here the sequenced sample was PBMCs, taken before TCRalphabeta/CD19-depleted stem cell transplant. The CDR3 protein is CASSPGLSEKPAQFF. CDR3 nucleotides: TGCGCCAGCAGCCCCGGCCTTTCCGAAAAACCCGCGCAGTTCTTC.